Described below is a single T cell receptor beta chain sequence and its context. Its specificity is unknown. Through a sample-barcoded 5' primer and a J-beta primer mix, a second PCR was run for roughly 7 to 12 cycles. From the 5' RACE reads, TCRdb called clonotypes with MiXCR, one entry per CDR3 protein. The table lists about 770,000 distinct CDR3 sequences, about 42% of them singletons. Germline assignment: CDR1 SEHNR and CDR2 FQNEAQ (reference sequence). V gave up 0 bases and J gave up 6 bases, with 9 bases separating them. There are 14 residues in the CDR3. This sample is part of a study of blood T cells in healthy people across ages. Study conclusions and caveats: Donor CMV infection status was unknown, possibly confounding age-related changes in expanded clonotypes.

Isolating PBMCs gave at least 6.5 million of these cells per sample. The sequence came from a man aged 55 to 70 in good health. This chain connects TRBV7-9 to TRBJ2-1; D unresolved. Sequencing input: blood. In nucleotides, the CDR3 is TGTGCCAGCAGCTTAGCCACCTACAGCAATGAGCAGTTCTTC. Its translation is CASSLATYSNEQFF.